This T cell receptor (beta chain) was captured by sequencing in a study of long-term antiretroviral therapy in people with HIV. Broader study findings: HIV repertoires showed narrower CDR3 length ranges than controls.

The CDR3 runs 13 residues. The V gene end was trimmed by 6 bases and the J gene end by 5 bases; junction bases not matched to a gene: 6. Germline V CDR1 and CDR2: ENHRY, SYGVKD. Samples were assayed with immunoSEQ v3.0 at survey level. Samples were sequenced targeting about 35,000-50,000 T-cell genomes each. The repertoire was sequenced with immunoSEQ multiplex PCR; TCRdb's copy has only in-frame clones and lacks some. The sample contains more than 11,000 clones, roughly 80% of which appear only once. Remarks on this clone: Antigen: not known.

This specimen was unsorted PBMCs, taken 1.8 years before starting antiretroviral therapy. V usage is TRBV10-3 and J usage is TRBJ2-5; the match to TRBD1 covers 7 bases. This TCR was sampled from a woman between 35 and 50 years old with HIV. The CDR3 here is CAISQGEGETQYF. The CDR3 region has the DNA TGTGCCATCAGCCAGGGGGAAGGGGAGACCCAGTACTTC.